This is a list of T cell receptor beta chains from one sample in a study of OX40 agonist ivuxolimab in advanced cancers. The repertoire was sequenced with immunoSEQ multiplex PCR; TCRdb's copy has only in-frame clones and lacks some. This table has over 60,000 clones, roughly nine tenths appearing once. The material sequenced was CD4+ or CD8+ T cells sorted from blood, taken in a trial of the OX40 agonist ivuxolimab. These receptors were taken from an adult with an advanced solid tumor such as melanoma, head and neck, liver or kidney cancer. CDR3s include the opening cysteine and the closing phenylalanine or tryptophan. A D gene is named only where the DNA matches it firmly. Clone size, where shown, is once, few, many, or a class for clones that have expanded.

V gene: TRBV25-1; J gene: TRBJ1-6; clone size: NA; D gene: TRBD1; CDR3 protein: CASSGHRGRNSPLHF; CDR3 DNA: TGTGCCAGCAGTGGACACAGGGGAAGGAATTCACCCCTCCACTTT
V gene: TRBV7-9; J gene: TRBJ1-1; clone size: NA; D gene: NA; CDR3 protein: CASSSGDLRGTEAFF; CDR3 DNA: TGTGCCAGCAGCTCTGGAGACCTGAGAGGAACTGAAGCTTTCTTT
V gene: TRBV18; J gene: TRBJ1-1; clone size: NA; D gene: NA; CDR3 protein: CASSPPQGVGTEAFF; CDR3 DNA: TGTGCCAGCTCACCTCCCCAGGGAGTTGGCACTGAAGCTTTCTTT
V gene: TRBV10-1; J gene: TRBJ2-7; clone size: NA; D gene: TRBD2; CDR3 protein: CASSRGGRQYF; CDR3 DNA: TGCGCCAGCAGCCGGGGGGGACGGCAGTACTTC
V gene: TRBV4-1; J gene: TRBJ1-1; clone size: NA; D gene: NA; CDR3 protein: CASSQESVGGTEAFF; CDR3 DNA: TGCGCCAGCAGCCAAGAGTCTGTCGGAGGGACTGAAGCTTTCTTT
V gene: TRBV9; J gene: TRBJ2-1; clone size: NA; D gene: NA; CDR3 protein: CASSVGWRGVNEQFF; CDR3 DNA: TGTGCCAGCAGCGTAGGGTGGAGGGGAGTCAATGAGCAGTTCTTC
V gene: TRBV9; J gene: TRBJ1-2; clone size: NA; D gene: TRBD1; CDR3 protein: CASSVGGTGEGYGYTF; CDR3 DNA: TGTGCCAGCAGCGTAGGGGGGACAGGGGAAGGCTATGGCTACACCTTC
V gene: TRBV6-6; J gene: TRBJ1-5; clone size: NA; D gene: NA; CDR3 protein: CASRDGNSNQPQHF; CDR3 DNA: TGTGCCAGCAGGGACGGGAATAGCAATCAGCCCCAGCATTTT
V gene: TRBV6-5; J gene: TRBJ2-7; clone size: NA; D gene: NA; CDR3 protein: CASSSRNYEQYF; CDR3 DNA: TGTGCCAGCAGTTCGCGGAACTACGAGCAGTACTTC
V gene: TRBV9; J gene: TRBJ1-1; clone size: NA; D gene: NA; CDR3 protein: CASSVEGGVGTEAFF; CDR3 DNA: TGTGCCAGCAGCGTAGAGGGGGGAGTGGGCACTGAAGCTTTCTTT
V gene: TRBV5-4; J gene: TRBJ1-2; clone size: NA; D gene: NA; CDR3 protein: CASSRGNGYTF; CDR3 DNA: TGTGCCAGCAGCCGGGGGAACGGCTACACCTTC
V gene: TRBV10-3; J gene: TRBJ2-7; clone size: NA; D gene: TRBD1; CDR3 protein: CAISESTGAYEQYF; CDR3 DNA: TGTGCCATCAGTGAGTCGACAGGGGCCTACGAGCAGTACTTC
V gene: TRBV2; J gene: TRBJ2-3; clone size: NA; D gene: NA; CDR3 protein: CASSEQRPRTDTQYF; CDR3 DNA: TGTGCCAGCAGCGAGCAGCGGCCACGCACAGATACGCAGTATTTT
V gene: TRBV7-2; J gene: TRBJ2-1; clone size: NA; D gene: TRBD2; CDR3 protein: CASSLGQGLAGINEQFF; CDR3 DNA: TGTGCCAGCAGCTTAGGACAGGGACTAGCGGGGATTAATGAGCAGTTCTTC
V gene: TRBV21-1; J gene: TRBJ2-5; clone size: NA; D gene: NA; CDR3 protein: CASTPRGGAEQETQYF; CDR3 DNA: TGTGCCAGCACCCCAAGGGGAGGGGCCGAACAGGAGACCCAGTACTTC
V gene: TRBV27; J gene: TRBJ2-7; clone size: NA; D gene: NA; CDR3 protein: CASRARPSSYEQYF; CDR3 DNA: TGTGCCAGCAGAGCCAGACCGAGCTCCTACGAGCAGTACTTC
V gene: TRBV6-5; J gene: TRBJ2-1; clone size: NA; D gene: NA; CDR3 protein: CASSYLKGVKFNEQFF; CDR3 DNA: TGTGCCAGCAGTTACTTGAAGGGGGTCAAGTTCAATGAGCAGTTCTTC
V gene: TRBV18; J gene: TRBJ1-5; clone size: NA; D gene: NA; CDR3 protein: CASSPARANQPQHF; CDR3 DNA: TGTGCCAGCTCGCCAGCCCGGGCAAATCAGCCCCAGCATTTT
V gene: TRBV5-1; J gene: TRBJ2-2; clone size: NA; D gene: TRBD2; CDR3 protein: CASSWASGGNTGELFF; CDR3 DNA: TGCGCCAGCAGCTGGGCCTCGGGGGGGAACACCGGGGAGCTGTTTTTT
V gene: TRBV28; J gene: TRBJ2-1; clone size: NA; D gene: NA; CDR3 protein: CASSLGQHNEQFF; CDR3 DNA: TGTGCCAGCAGTTTAGGGCAACACAATGAGCAGTTCTTC
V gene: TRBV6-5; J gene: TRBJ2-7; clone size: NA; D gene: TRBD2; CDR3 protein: CASSATSGVSYEQYF; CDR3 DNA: TGTGCCAGCAGCGCGACTAGCGGGGTCTCCTACGAGCAGTACTTC
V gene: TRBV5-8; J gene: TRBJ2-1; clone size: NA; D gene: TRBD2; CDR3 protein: CASVNREGHGEQFF; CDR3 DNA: TGTGCCAGCGTTAACCGGGAGGGCCACGGTGAGCAGTTCTTC
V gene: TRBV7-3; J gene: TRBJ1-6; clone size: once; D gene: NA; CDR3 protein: CASSPREGSPLHF; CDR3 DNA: TGTGCCAGCAGCCCCCGAGAGGGTTCACCCCTCCACTTT
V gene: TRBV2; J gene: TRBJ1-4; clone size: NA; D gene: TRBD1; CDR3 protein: CATRDRVFSREKLFF; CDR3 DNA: TGTGCCACCAGGGACAGGGTTTTCTCCAGGGAAAAACTGTTTTTT
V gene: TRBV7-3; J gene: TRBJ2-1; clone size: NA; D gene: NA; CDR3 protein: CASSSVVGNEQFF; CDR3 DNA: TGTGCCAGCAGCTCCGTGGTTGGTAATGAGCAGTTCTTC
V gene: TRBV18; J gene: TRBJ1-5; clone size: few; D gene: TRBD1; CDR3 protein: CASSSTGDKSQPQHF; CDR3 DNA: TGTGCCAGCTCTTCAACAGGGGATAAGAGTCAGCCCCAGCATTTT
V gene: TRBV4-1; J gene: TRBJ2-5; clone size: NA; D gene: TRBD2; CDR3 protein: CASSQGSGATQETQYF; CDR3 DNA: TGCGCCAGCAGCCAAGGGAGCGGGGCGACCCAAGAGACCCAGTACTTC
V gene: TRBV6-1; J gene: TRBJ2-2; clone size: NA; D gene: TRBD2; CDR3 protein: CASTGTINTGELFF; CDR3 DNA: TGTGCCAGTACCGGGACTATTAACACCGGGGAGCTGTTTTTT
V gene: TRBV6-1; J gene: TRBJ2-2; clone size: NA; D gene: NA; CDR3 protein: CASFLGGGTGELFF; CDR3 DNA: TGTGCCAGCTTTTTAGGAGGGGGGACCGGGGAGCTGTTTTTT
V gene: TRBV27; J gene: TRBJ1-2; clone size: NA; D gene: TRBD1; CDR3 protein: CASSSTGLVRYGCTF; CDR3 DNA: TGTGCCAGCAGTTCGACAGGGTTGGTAAGATATGGCTGCACCTTC
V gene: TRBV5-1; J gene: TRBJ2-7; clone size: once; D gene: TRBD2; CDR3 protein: CASSPSGTSGGTYEQYF; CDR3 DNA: TGCGCCAGCAGCCCCTCCGGGACTAGCGGGGGGACCTACGAGCAGTACTTC
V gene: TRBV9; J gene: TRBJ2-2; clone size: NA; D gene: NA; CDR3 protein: CASSVGSGDTNTGELFF; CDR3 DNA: TGTGCCAGCAGCGTGGGGTCAGGGGACACGAACACCGGGGAGCTGTTTTTT
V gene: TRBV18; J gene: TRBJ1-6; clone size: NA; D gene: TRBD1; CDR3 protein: CASSSRTGEDNSPLHF; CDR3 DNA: TGTGCCAGCTCATCAAGGACAGGGGAGGATAATTCACCCCTCCACTTT
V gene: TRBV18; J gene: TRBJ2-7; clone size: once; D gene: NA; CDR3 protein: CASSPPTDYEQYF; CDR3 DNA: TGTGCCAGCTCACCACCAACAGATTACGAGCAGTACTTC
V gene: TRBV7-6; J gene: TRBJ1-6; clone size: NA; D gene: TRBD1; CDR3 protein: CASSPRTGESPLHF; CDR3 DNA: TGTGCCAGCAGCCCCCGGACAGGGGAGTCACCCCTCCACTTT
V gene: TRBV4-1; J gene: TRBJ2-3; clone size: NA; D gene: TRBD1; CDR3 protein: CASSTGTGWTDTQYF; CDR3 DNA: TGCGCCAGCAGCACAGGGACAGGGTGGACAGATACGCAGTATTTT
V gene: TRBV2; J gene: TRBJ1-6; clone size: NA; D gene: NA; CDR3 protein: CASSESNRESSPLHF; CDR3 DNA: TGTGCCAGCAGTGAATCTAACAGGGAGAGTTCACCCCTCCACTTT
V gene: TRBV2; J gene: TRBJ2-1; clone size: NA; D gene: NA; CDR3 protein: CASSDLPSSYNEQFF; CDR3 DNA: TGTGCCAGCAGTGACCTGCCTAGCTCCTACAATGAGCAGTTCTTC
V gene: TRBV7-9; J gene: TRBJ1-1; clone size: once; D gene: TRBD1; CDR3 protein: CASSPQGRHTEAFF; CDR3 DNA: TGTGCCAGCAGTCCACAGGGGCGGCACACTGAAGCTTTCTTT
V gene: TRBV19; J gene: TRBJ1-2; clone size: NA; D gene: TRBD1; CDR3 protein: CASTRQGNGYTF; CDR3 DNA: TGTGCCAGTACCCGACAGGGGAATGGCTACACCTTC
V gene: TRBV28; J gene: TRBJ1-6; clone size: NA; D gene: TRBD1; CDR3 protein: CASSQDRGTYNSPLHF; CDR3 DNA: TGTGCCAGCAGTCAGGACAGGGGGACCTATAATTCACCCCTCCACTTT
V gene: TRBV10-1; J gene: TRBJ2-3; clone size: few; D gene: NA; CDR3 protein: CASSDPGLGTDTQYF; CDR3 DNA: TGCGCCAGCAGTGACCCGGGACTCGGCACAGATACGCAGTATTTT
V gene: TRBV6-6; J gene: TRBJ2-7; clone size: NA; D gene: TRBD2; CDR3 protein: CASTLLAGGSYEQYF; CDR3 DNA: TGTGCCAGCACCCTACTAGCGGGAGGTTCCTACGAGCAGTACTTC
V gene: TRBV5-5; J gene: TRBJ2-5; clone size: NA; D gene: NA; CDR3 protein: CASSLEAGTRETQYF; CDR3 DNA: TGTGCCAGCAGCTTGGAGGCGGGGACAAGAGAGACCCAGTACTTC
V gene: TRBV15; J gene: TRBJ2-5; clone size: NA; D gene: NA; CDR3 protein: CATSRVGLSGETQYF; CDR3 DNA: TGTGCCACCAGCAGAGTTGGTCTCTCGGGGGAGACCCAGTACTTC
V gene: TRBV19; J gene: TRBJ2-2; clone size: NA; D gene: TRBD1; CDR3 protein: CASSIVPGQVNTGELFF; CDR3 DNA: TGTGCCAGTAGTATAGTTCCGGGACAGGTGAACACCGGGGAGCTGTTTTTT
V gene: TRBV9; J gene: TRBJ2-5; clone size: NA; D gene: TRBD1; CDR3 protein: CASSAGTAQETQYF; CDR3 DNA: TGTGCCAGCAGCGCCGGGACAGCCCAAGAGACCCAGTACTTC
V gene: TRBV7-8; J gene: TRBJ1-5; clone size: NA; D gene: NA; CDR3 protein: CASSLAGNNQPQHF; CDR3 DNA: TGTGCCAGCAGCTTAGCGGGCAACAATCAGCCCCAGCATTTT
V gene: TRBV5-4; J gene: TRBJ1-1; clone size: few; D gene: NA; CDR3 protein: CASSLWGNTEAFF; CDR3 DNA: TGTGCCAGCAGCTTGTGGGGGAACACTGAAGCTTTCTTT
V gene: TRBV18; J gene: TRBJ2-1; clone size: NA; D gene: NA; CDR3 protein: CASSPRDSSGSSYNEQFF; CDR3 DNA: TGTGCCAGCTCACCACGGGACAGTAGCGGCAGCTCCTACAATGAGCAGTTCTTC
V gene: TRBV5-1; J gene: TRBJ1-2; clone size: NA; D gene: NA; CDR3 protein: CASSLFDSNYGYTF; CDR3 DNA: TGCGCCAGCAGCTTGTTCGACAGTAACTATGGCTACACCTTC
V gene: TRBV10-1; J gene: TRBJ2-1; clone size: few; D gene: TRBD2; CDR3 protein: CASSDGTSYYNEQFF; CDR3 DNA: TGCGCCAGCAGTGACGGGACTAGTTATTACAATGAGCAGTTCTTC
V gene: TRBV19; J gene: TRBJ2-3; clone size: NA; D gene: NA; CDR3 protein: CASSTQGTDTQYF; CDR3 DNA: TGTGCCAGTAGTACCCAGGGCACAGATACGCAGTATTTT
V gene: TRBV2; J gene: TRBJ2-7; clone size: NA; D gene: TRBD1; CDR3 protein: CASSQGTGGVYEQYF; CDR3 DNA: TGTGCCAGCAGCCAAGGGACAGGGGGCGTATACGAGCAGTACTTC
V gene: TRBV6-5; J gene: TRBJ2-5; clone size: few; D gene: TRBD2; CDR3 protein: CASGTSGVGETQYF; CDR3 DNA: TGTGCCAGCGGGACTAGCGGGGTTGGAGAGACCCAGTACTTC